The 28 T cell receptor beta chains in this list originate from one sample, sequenced in a study of identifying expanded T cells in peripheral blood. Libraries were prepared by immunoSEQ multiplex PCR; TCRdb keeps only in-frame clonotypes and omits some of them. The sample lists about 100,000 clones, 75% to 90% seen once, with around 17% in the top ten. What was sequenced was blood. These TCRs come from a person aged 18-70 years in good health.

The chain employs TRBV15 and TRBJ2-3; TRBD1 might be the D (6 bases). This CDR3 has 17 residues. Germline values: CDR1 LNHNV, CDR2 YYDKDF (reference sequence). The V gene lost 3 bases and the J gene lost 2 bases, with 18 bases spanning the gap. The chain's CDR3 is CATSSPQGSLATDTQYF. CDR3 nucleotide sequence: TGTGCCACCAGCAGCCCACAGGGTTCCTTGGCCACAGATACGCAGTATTTT.

V and J are TRBV4-3 and TRBJ1-4, with 7 bases matching TRBD1. V gave up 3 bases and J gave up 4 bases; unmatched junction bases: 11. Germline CDR1 LGHNA, CDR2 YSLEER. This CDR3 contains 17 residues. The CDR3 DNA follows: TGCGCCAGCAGCCAGACGACAGGGATCCAAAGTAATGAAAAACTGTTTTTT. Translating it yields CASSQTTGIQSNEKLFF.

The V and J genes are TRBV10-2 and TRBJ1-1; D gene uncertain. This CDR3 is built from 12 residues. V lost 4 bases and J lost 3, with 6 bases in between. CDR1 and CDR2 from the germline V gene are WSHSY and SAAADI. Here the CDR3 DNA reads TGCGCCAGCAGTGTGGCGGACACTGAAGCTTTCTTT. Its translation: CASSVADTEAFF.

This chain connects TRBV4-2 to TRBJ2-1; tentatively, D is TRBD1 (6 bases). V was pared by 3 bases and J by 3 bases, with 6 bases between. The CDR3 spans 13 residues. Germline V lookup: CDR1 LGHNA, CDR2 YNFKEQ. CDR3 sequence reads: CASSQGHYNEQFF. Written as DNA, the CDR3 is TGTGCCAGCAGCCAGGGACACTACAATGAGCAGTTCTTC.

The V call is TRBV5-5, the J call TRBJ1-5, with D unclear. Germline CDR1 is SGHKS and CDR2 is YYEKEE (reference sequence). Trimming left V 3 bases short and J 0 bases short, with 10 bases between. The CDR3 covers 15 residues. The CDR3 bases are TGTGCCAGCAGCTCGGAACTCCTTAGCAATCAGCCCCAGCATTTT. Its translation: CASSSELLSNQPQHF.

This chain connects TRBV2 to TRBJ2-7; TRBD2 is a possible D gene (5 bases). V gave up 1 base and J gave up 9 bases, with 10 bases separating them. Germline assignment: CDR1 SNHLY and CDR2 FYNNEI. This CDR3 has 12 residues. In nucleotides, the CDR3 is TGTGCCAGCAGTGAAGGGGCCGGAGGGCAGTACTTC. Residues: CASSEGAGGQYF.

The chain has TRBV9 and TRBJ1-2; no clear D. Trimming left V 0 bases short and J 1 base short, with 4 bases between. Germline lookup yields CDR1 SGDLS and CDR2 YYNGEE. The CDR3 contains 13 residues. The CDR3 sequence is CASSVESNYGYTF. The CDR3 bases are TGTGCCAGCAGCGTAGAAAGTAACTATGGCTACACCTTC. The whole variable domain, remainder taken from reference TRBV9 and TRBJ1-2, is DSGVTQTPKHLITATGQRVTLRCSPRSGDLSVYWYQQSLDQGLQFLIQYYNGEERAKGNILERFSAQQFPDLHSELNLSSLELGDSALYFCASSVESNYGYTFGSGTRLTVV.

The chain links TRBV28 to TRBJ1-2; 9 nucleotides match TRBD1. The CDR3 has 14 amino acids. In germline, CDR1 is MDHEN, CDR2 SYDVKM. Unmatched junction bases numbered 3, after V lost 5 bases and J lost 2 bases. This chain's CDR3 is CASSLGTGNYGYTF. The CDR3 coding sequence is TGTGCCAGCAGTCTAGGGACAGGGAACTATGGCTACACCTTC.

This clone was counted once. This rearrangement joins TRBV5-1 to TRBJ2-1, with a weak D call TRBD2 (6 bases). In germline, CDR1 is SGHRS, CDR2 YFSETQ. The CDR3 spans 14 residues. V lost 1 base and J lost 7, with 12 bases in between. The CDR3 spells CASSLNSGVNEQFF. CDR3 in DNA: TGCGCCAGCAGCTTGAACTCGGGGGTGAATGAGCAGTTCTTC.

The gene calls are TRBV2 and TRBJ2-2; the D gene is possibly TRBD1 (5 bases). Germline CDR1 is SNHLY and CDR2 is FYNNEI. CDR3 length: 22 amino acids. The V end lost 4 bases, the J end lost 0 bases, and 30 bases lay between the germline ends. This CDR3 is CASSVLNSPKPLTDPNTGELFF. CDR3 coding DNA: TGTGCCAGCAGTGTCTTGAATTCACCTAAGCCCTTGACAGACCCGAACACCGGGGAGCTGTTTTTT.

The chain links TRBV5-1 to TRBJ1-2; D gene uncertain. V shed 0 bases and J shed 2 bases, with 11 bases lying between them. Looked up from germline, CDR1 is SGHRS and CDR2 is YFSETQ. The CDR3 is made up of 15 amino acids. The CDR3 is CASSLGPGGNYGYTF. The DNA for the CDR3 is TGCGCCAGCAGCTTGGGCCCCGGAGGGAACTATGGCTACACCTTC.

The CDR3 nucleotides read TGTGCCAGCAGCTCTGGACTAGCGGGGGCCGCAACTAGCACAGATACGCAGTATTTT. This gives the protein CASSSGLAGAATSTDTQYF. The chain links TRBV21-1 to TRBJ2-3; TRBD2, as called in the table, went unchecked against the DNA. TRBV21-1 is listed as a pseudogene. CDR3 size: 19 residues.

This chain uses TRBV6-5 with TRBJ1-1; D is unresolved. The germline V gene encodes CDR1 MNHEY and CDR2 SVGAGI. Between the trimmed V and J ends, which lost 7 bases and 0 bases, there was a span of 3 bases. The CDR3 totals 11 residues. Here the CDR3 DNA reads TGTGCCAGCACCGTGAACACTGAAGCTTTCTTT. Amino acid sequence: CASTVNTEAFF.

The rearrangement joins TRBV5-6 to TRBJ2-1; 8 positions agree with TRBD1. Trimming removed 6 bases from V and 2 bases from J; junction bases left unmatched: 10. Germline CDR1 SGHDT, CDR2 YYEEEE. The CDR3 has 16 residues. CDR3 bases: TGTGCCAGCAACCCATTCCGGACAGGGACCTACAATGAGCAGTTCTTC. It specifies CASNPFRTGTYNEQFF.

The V call is TRBV7-9, the J call TRBJ2-7; D is possibly TRBD2 (6 bases). Germline loops: CDR1 SEHNR, CDR2 FQNEAQ (reference sequence). Trimming left V 1 base short and J 6 bases short, with 10 bases between. This CDR3 region has 13 residues. CDR3 DNA sequence: TGTGCCAGCAGCTTAGGGGAGGTCGCCGAGCAGTACTTC. It specifies CASSLGEVAEQYF.

This chain uses TRBV29-1 with TRBJ2-3; 8 positions match TRBD2. V dropped 5 bases and J dropped 9; count of bases not matched to a gene: 10. The CDR3 is 13 residues long. The germline V gene has CDR1 SQVTM and CDR2 ANQGSEA. Here the CDR3 reads CSVSGLGSGTQYF. DNA for the CDR3: TGCAGCGTTTCGGGACTAGGGAGTGGCACGCAGTATTTT.

This rearrangement joins TRBV7-2 to TRBJ2-1; D not resolved. CDR3 length: 15 residues. V lost 0 bases and J 1 base, leaving 7 bases between the germline ends. The germline gives CDR1 SGHTA, CDR2 FQGNSA. CDR3 in amino acids: CASSLAGFSYNEQFF. The CDR3, as DNA: TGTGCCAGCAGCTTAGCAGGGTTTTCCTACAATGAGCAGTTCTTC. Using reference TRBV7-2 and TRBJ2-1 for the parts outside the CDR3, the full variable domain is GAGVSQSPSNKVTEKGKDVELRCDPISGHTALYWYRQSLGQGLEFLIYFQGNSAPDKSGLPSDRFSAERTGGSVSTLTIQRTQQEDSAVYLCASSLAGFSYNEQFFGPGTRLTVL.

The CDR3 spells CASTHRGGYEQYF. The CDR3 DNA reads TGTGCCAGCACCCACCGGGGAGGCTACGAGCAGTACTTC. The chain couples TRBV28 to TRBJ2-7; D perhaps matches TRBD2 (6 bases). Germline V gives CDR1 MDHEN, CDR2 SYDVKM. Deletions cut 7 bases from V and 3 bases from J, with 13 bases between. The CDR3 consists of 13 residues.

The genes are TRBV6-1 and TRBJ2-1; D is unclear. The CDR3 extends over 14 amino acids. Per germline, CDR1 MNHNS and CDR2 SASEGT. The germline V and J ends were trimmed by 5 bases and 3 bases, with 11 bases remaining between them. The CDR3: CASSQLLNYNEQFF. CDR3 in DNA: TGTGCCAGCAGTCAACTACTCAACTACAATGAGCAGTTCTTC.

This clone was seen a few times. This sequence joins TRBV27 and TRBJ1-2; TRBD1 matches at 9 bases. The J segment lost 1 base and the V segment lost 5 bases, leaving 14 bases of the junction unmatched. Germline assignment: CDR1 MNHEY and CDR2 SMNVEV (reference sequence). The length of the CDR3 is 18 residues. CDR3 loop: CASSLRPGTGPHNYGYTF. For the CDR3, the DNA is TGTGCCAGCAGTCTACGTCCCGGGACAGGGCCCCATAACTATGGCTACACCTTC.

The J gene is TRBJ1-1, the V gene TRBV4-3, with 7 nucleotides matching TRBD1. After removal of 7 bases from V and 3 bases from J, the junction contained 8 bases not matched to a gene. The CDR3 runs 14 residues. Germline CDR1 LGHNA, CDR2 YSLEER. As DNA, the CDR3 is TGCGCCAGCACCCCCGACAGGGATCACACTGAAGCTTTCTTT. Amino acids: CASTPDRDHTEAFF.

The V gene is TRBV11-2, the J gene TRBJ2-1, with 12 bases lining up with TRBD2. V was pared by 7 bases and J by 0 bases, with 13 bases of the junction left unmatched. CDR3 length: 19 amino acids. In germline, CDR1 is SGHAT, CDR2 FQNNGV. The CDR3 DNA follows: TGTGCCAGCACACCTACTAGCGGGGGGTTCTGGAGCTCCTACAATGAGCAGTTCTTC. Translated, it gives CASTPTSGGFWSSYNEQFF.

V gene TRBV5-6 combines with J gene TRBJ1-1; a possible D gene is TRBD1 (6 bases). CDR3 length: 15 amino acids. Germline-derived CDR1 and CDR2 are SGHDT and YYEEEE. Trimming took 4 bases from V and 4 from J, leaving 17 bases between them. CDR3 in DNA: TGTGCCAGCAGCCTCGGCCCCACAGGGAGCACTGAAGCTTTCTTT. This gives the protein CASSLGPTGSTEAFF.

CDR3 region: CATRGVGTYEQYF. CDR3 bases: TGTGCCACCCGAGGGGTTGGAACCTACGAGCAGTACTTC. This sequence joins TRBV10-3 and TRBJ2-7, with D perhaps TRBD1 or TRBD2 (5 bases each). V lost 10 bases to trimming and J lost 2 bases, with 15 bases between them. This CDR3 region has 13 residues. Germline lookup yields CDR1 ENHRY and CDR2 SYGVKD.

This rearrangement joins TRBV4-1 to TRBJ2-7; no clear D gene. CDR3 length equals 12 residues. Germline V CDR1 and CDR2: MGHRA, YSYEKL. The V end was cut by 2 bases, the J end by 6 bases, with 8 bases between. The CDR3 protein is CASSQMGSEQYF. The CDR3 DNA sequence: TGCGCCAGCAGCCAAATGGGTAGCGAGCAGTACTTC.

The chain recombines TRBV19 with TRBJ2-6, with 9 bases identical to TRBD2. V was pared by 7 bases and J by 0 bases, with 10 bases of the junction left unmatched. From germline, CDR1 is LNHDA and CDR2 SQIVND (reference sequence). This CDR3 has 18 amino acids. The CDR3 DNA is TGTGCCAGTACCCTAGGGGCGGGGGGGCCCTCTGGGGCCAACGTCCTGACTTTC. It codes for CASTLGAGGPSGANVLTF.

J is TRBJ2-3 and V is TRBV5-6; D might be TRBD2 (6 bases). V gave up 0 bases and J gave up 1 base, with 6 bases separating them. Looked up from germline, CDR1 is SGHDT and CDR2 is YYEEEE. The length of the CDR3 is 14 residues. For the CDR3, the DNA is TGTGCCAGCAGCTTGGGCGGGGGCACAGATACGCAGTATTTT. This encodes CASSLGGGTDTQYF.

This clone was picked up one time. The rearrangement links TRBV14 to TRBJ1-1; 10 positions agree with TRBD1. The CDR3 totals 13 residues. Germline CDR1 is SGHDN and CDR2 is FVKESK. V was pared by 1 base and J by 10 bases, with 3 bases of the junction left unmatched. The CDR3 nucleotides are TGTGCCAGCAGCCAAGTGGGACAGGGGAGAGCTTTCTTT. It codes for CASSQVGQGRAFF.